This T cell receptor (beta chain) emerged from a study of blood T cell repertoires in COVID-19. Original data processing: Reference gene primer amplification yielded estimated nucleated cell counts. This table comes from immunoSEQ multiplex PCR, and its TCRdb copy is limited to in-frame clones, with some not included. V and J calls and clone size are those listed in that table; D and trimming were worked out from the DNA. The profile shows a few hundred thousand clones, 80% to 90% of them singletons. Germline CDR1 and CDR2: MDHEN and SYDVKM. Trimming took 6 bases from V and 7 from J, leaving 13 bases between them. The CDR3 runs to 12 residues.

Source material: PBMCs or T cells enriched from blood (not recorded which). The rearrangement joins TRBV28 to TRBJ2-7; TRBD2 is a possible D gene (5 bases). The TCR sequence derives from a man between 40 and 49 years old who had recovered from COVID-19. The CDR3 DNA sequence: TGTGCCAGCAGACGCCCCGGGAAAGAGCAGTACTTC. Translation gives CASRRPGKEQYF. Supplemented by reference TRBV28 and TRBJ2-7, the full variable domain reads DVKVTQSSRYLVKRTGEKVFLECVQDMDHENMFWYRQDPGLGLRLIYFSYDVKMKEKGDIPEGYSVSREKKERFSLILESASTNQTSMYLCASRRPGKEQYFGPGTRLTVT.